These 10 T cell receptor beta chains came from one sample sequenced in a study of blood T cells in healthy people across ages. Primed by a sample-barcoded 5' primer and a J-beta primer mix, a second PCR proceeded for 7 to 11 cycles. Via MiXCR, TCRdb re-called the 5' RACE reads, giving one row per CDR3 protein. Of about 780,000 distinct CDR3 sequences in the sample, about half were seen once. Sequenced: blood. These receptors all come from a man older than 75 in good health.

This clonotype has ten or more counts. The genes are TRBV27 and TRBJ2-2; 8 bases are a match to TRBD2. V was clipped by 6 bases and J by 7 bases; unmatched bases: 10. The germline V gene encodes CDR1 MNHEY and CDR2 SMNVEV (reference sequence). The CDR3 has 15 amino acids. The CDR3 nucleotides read TGTGCCAGCAGCACTTTAAGCGGGAGCTTCGGGGAGCTGTTTTTT. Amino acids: CASSTLSGSFGELFF.

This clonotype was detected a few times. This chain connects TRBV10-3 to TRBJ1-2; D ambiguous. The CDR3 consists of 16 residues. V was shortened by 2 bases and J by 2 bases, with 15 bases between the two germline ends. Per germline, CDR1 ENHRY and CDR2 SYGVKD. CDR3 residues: CAISEPSGQANYGYTF. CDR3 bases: TGTGCCATCAGTGAGCCCTCCGGGCAGGCCAACTATGGCTACACCTTC.

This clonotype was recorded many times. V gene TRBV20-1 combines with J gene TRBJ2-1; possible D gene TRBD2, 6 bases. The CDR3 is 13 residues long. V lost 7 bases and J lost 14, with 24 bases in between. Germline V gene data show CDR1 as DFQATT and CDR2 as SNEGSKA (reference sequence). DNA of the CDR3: TGCAGTGTCATTTCCCGGGACTCCCGAGGGAAGTTCTTC. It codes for CSVISRDSRGKFF.

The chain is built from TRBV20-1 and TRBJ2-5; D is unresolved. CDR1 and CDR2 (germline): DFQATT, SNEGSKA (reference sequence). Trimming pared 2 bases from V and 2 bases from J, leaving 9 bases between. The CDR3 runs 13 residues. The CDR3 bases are TGCAGTGCTAGAAGGGTGGGACAAGAGACCCAGTACTTC. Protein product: CSARRVGQETQYF.

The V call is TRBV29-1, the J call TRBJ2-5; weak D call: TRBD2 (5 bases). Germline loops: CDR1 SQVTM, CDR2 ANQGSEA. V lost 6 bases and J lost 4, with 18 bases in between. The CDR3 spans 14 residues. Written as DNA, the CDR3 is TGCAGCGTCCTGACGAGGGCCTCGGGAGAGACCCAGTACTTC. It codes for CSVLTRASGETQYF.

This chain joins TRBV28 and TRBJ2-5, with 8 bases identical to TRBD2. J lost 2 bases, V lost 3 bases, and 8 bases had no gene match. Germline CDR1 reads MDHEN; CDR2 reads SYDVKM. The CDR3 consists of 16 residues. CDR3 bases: TGTGCCAGCAGTTTGGTGGCGGGGGGTCCACAAGAGACCCAGTACTTC. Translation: CASSLVAGGPQETQYF.

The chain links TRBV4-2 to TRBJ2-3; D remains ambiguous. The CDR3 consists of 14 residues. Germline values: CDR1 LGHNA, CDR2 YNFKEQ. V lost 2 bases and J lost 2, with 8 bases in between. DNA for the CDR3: TGTGCCAGCAGCCAAAATGGCGACACAGATACGCAGTATTTT. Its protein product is CASSQNGDTDTQYF.

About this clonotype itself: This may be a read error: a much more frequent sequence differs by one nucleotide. This CDR3 reads CSVVRLAGVDKQFF. The CDR3 DNA reads TGCAGCGTTGTACGGCTAGCGGGAGTTGATAAGCAGTTCTTC. The chain uses TRBV29-1 and TRBJ2-1, with 10 nucleotides matching TRBD2. The CDR3 loop spans 14 amino acids. The V gene end was trimmed by 4 bases and the J gene end by 11 bases; junction bases not matched to a gene: 11. Germline V gives CDR1 SQVTM, CDR2 ANQGSEA.

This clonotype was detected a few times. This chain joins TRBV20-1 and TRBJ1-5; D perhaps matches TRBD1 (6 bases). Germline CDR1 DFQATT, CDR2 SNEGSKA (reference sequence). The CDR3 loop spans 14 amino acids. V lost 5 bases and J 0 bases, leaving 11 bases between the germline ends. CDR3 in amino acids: CSASRDTSNQPQHF. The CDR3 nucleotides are TGCAGTGCTTCCCGGGACACTAGCAATCAGCCCCAGCATTTT.

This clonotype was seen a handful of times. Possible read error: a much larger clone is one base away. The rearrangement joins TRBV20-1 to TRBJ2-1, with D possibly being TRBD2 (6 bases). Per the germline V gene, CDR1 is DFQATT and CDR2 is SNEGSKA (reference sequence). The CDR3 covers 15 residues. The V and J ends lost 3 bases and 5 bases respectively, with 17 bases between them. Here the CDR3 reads CSARLDGLANNEQFF. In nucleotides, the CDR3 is TGCAGTGCTAGGCTAGACGGGCTAGCGAACAATGAGCAGTTCTTC.